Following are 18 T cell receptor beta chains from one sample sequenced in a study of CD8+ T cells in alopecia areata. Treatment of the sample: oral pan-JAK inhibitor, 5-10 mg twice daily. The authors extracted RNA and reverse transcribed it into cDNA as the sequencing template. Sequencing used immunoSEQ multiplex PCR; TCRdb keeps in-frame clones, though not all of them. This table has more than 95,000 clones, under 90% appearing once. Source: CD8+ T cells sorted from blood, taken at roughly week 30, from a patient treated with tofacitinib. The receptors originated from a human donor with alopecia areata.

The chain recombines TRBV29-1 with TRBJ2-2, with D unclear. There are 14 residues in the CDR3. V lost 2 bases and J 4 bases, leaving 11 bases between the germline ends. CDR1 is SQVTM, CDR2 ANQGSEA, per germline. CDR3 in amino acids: CSVESGLGTGELFF. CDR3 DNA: TGCAGCGTTGAATCAGGTCTTGGCACCGGGGAGCTGTTTTTT.

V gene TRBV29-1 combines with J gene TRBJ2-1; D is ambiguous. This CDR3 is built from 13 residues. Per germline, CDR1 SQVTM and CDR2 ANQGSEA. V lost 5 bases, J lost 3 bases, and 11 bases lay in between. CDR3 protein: CSVSMGIYNEQFF. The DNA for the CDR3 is TGCAGCGTTTCTATGGGGATCTACAATGAGCAGTTCTTC.

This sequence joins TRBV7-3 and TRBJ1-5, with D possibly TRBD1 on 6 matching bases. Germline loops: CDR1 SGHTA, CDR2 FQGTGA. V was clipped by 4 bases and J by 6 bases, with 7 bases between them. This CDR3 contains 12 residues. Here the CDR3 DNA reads TGTGCCAGCAGCTGGGACACTCAGCCCCAGCATTTT. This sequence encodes CASSWDTQPQHF. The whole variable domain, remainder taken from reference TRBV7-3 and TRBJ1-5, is GAGVSQTPSNKVTEKGKYVELRCDPISGHTALYWYRQSLGQGPEFLIYFQGTGAADDSGLPNDRFFAVRPEGSVSTLKIQRTERGDSAVYLCASSWDTQPQHFGDGTRLSIL.

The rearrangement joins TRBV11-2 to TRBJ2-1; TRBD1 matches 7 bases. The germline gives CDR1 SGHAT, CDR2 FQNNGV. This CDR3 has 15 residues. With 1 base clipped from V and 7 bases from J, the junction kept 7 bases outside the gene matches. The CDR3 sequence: CASSLVPTGENEQFF. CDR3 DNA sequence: TGTGCCAGCAGCTTAGTTCCAACAGGGGAAAATGAGCAGTTCTTC.

The CDR3 nucleotides are TGTGCCAGCAGCGCGGAGGATTACGGGGATACGCAGTATTTT. As protein: CASSAEDYGDTQYF. The chain joins TRBV9 to TRBJ2-3, with D possibly being TRBD2 (5 bases). V was clipped by 3 bases and J by 6 bases, with 14 bases between them. The CDR3 has 14 residues. Per germline, CDR1 SGDLS and CDR2 YYNGEE.

CDR3 in amino acids: CATSRDHGMVLAFF. The CDR3 DNA is TGTGCCACCAGCAGAGACCATGGAATGGTTCTTGCTTTCTTT. This chain joins TRBV15 and TRBJ1-1; no clear D gene. V was trimmed by 0 bases and J by 11 bases, leaving 16 bases between them. Looked up from germline, CDR1 is LNHNV and CDR2 is YYDKDF (reference sequence). This CDR3 has 14 residues.

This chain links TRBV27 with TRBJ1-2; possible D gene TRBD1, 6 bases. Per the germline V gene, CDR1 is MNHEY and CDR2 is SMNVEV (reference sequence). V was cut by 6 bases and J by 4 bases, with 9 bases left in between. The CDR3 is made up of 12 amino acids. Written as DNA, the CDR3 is TGTGCCAGCAGGACAGGCCGCTATGGCTACACCTTC. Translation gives CASRTGRYGYTF.

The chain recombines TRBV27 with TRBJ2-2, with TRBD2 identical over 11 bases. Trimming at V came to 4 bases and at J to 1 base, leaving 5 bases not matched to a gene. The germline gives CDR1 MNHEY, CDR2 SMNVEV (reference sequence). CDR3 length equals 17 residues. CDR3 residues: CASSYLGLAGNTGELFF. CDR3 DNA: TGTGCCAGCAGTTATCTCGGACTAGCGGGGAACACCGGGGAGCTGTTTTTT.

CDR3 sequence: CAWGLGAGDEQFF. CDR3 DNA sequence: TGTGCCTGGGGATTGGGAGCGGGAGATGAGCAGTTCTTC. V is TRBV30 and J is TRBJ2-1; TRBD2 matches 8 bases. The trim removed 5 bases at V and 8 bases at J, leaving 8 bases unmatched. Germline CDR1 GTSNPN, CDR2 SVGIG (reference sequence). This CDR3 region has 13 residues. Full variable domain (remainder filled in from reference TRBV30 and TRBJ2-1): SQTIHQWPATLVQPVGSPLSLECTVEGTSNPNLYWYRQAAGRGLQLLFYSVGIGQISSEVPQNLSASRPQDRQFILSSKKLLLSDSGFYLCAWGLGAGDEQFFGPGTRLTVL.

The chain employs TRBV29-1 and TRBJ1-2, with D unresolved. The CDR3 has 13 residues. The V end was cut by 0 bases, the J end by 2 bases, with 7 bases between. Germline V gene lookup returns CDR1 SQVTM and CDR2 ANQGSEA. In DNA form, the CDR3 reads TGCAGCGTTGAAGATCAAGAGAACTATGGCTACACCTTC. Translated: CSVEDQENYGYTF. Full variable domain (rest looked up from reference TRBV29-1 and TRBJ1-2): SAVISQKPSRDICQRGTSLTIQCQVDSQVTMMFWYRQQPGQSLTLIATANQGSEATYESGFVIDKFPISRPNLTFSTLTVSNMSPEDSSIYLCSVEDQENYGYTFGSGTRLTVV.

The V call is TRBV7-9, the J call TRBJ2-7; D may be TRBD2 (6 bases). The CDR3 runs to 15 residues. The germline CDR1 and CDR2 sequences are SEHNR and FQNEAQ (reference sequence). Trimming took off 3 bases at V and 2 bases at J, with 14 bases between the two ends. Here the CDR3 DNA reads TGTGCCAGCAGCTTGGCCGGCGGGAAGACCTACGAGCAGTACTTC. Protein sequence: CASSLAGGKTYEQYF.

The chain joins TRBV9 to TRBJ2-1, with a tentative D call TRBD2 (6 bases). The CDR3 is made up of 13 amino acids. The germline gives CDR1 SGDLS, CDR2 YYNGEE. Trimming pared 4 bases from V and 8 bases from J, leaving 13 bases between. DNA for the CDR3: TGTGCCAGCAGCCCGAAGACTAGTGATGAGCAGTTCTTC. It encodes CASSPKTSDEQFF.

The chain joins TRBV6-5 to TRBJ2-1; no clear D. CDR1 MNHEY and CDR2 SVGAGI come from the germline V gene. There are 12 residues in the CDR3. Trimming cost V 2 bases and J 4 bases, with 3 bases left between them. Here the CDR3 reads CASSYGYNEQFF. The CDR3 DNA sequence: TGTGCCAGCAGTTACGGTTACAATGAGCAGTTCTTC.

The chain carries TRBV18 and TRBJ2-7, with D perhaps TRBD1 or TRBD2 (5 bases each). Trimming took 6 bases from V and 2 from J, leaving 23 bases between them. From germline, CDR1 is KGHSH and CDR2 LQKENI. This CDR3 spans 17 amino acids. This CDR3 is CASSMVYGADVPYEQYF. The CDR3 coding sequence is TGTGCCAGCTCCATGGTCTACGGGGCGGACGTACCCTACGAGCAGTACTTC.

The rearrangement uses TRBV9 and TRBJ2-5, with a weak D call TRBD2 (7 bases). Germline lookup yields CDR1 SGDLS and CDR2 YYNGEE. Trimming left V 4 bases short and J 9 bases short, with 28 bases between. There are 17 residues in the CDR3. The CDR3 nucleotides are TGTGCCAGCAGCATCGGGGGAGGACAGACCGACCGGGGGGCCCAGTACTTC. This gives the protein CASSIGGGQTDRGAQYF.

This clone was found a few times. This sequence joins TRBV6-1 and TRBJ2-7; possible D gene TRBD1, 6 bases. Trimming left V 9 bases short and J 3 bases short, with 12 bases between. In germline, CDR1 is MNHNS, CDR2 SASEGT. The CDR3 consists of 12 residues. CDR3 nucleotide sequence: TGTGCCAGTGCAGGGGCTGGCTACGAGCAGTACTTC. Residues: CASAGAGYEQYF.

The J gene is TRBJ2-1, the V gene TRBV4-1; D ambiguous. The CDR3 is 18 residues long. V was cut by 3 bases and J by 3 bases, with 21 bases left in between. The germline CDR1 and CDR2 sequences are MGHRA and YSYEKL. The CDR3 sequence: CASSHRLPARDIYNEQFF. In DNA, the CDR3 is TGCGCCAGCAGCCATAGGCTACCCGCAAGGGATATCTACAATGAGCAGTTCTTC.

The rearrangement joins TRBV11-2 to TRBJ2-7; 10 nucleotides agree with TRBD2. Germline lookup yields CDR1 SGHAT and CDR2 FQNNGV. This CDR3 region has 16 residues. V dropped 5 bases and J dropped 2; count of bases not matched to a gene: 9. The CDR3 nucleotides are TGTGCCAGCAGCCTCGCGACTAGCGGGCCTACCTACGAGCAGTACTTC. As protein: CASSLATSGPTYEQYF.